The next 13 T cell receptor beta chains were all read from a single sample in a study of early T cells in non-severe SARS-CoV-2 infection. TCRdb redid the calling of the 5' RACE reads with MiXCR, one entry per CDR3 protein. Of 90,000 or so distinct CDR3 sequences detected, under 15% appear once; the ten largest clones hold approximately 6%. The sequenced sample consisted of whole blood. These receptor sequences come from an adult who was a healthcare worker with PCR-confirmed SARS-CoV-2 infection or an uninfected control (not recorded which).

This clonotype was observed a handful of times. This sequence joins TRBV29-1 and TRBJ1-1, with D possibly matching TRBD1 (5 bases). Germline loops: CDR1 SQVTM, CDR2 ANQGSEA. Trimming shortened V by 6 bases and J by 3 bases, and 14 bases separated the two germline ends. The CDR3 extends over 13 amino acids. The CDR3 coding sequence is TGCAGCGTAGGACCCTCCAGGGACACTGAAGCTTTCTTT. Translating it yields CSVGPSRDTEAFF.

CDR3 DNA sequence: TGTGCCAGCAGCTTGACGGCGAACAATGAGCAGTTCTTC. Its translation is CASSLTANNEQFF. The chain carries TRBV5-5 and TRBJ2-1; D unresolved. The ends were cut back, 1 base at V and 5 bases at J, with 7 bases in the middle. The CDR3 sequence is 13 residues long. Germline values: CDR1 SGHKS, CDR2 YYEKEE (reference sequence). The variable domain in full, with the rest retrieved from reference TRBV5-5 and TRBJ2-1, is DAGVTQSPTHLIKTRGQQVTLRCSPISGHKSVSWYQQVLGQGPQFIFQYYEKEERGRGNFPDRFSARQFPNYSSELNVNALLLGDSALYLCASSLTANNEQFFGPGTRLTVL.

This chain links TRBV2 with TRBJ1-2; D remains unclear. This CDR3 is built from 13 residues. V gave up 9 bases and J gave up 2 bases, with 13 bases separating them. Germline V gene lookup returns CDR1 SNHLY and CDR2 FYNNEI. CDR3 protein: CARARSQNYGYTF. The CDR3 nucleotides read TGTGCCAGGGCAAGGTCACAAAACTATGGCTACACCTTC.

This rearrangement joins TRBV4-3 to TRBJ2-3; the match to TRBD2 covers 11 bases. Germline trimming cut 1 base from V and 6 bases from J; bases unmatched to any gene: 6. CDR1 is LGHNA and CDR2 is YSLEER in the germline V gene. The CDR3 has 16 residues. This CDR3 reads CASSQAGTSGLDTQYF. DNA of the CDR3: TGCGCCAGCAGCCAAGCCGGGACTAGCGGCTTGGATACGCAGTATTTT.

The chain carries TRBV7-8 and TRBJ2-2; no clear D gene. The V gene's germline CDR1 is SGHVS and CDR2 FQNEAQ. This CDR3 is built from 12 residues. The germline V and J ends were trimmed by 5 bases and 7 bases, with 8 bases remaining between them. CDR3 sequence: CASSPVSGELFF. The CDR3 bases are TGTGCCAGCAGCCCAGTCAGCGGGGAGCTGTTTTTT.

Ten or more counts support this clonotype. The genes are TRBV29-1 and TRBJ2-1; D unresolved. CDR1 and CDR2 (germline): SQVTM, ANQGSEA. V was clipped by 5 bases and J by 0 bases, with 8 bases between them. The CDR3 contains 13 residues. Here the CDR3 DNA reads TGCAGCGTTTGGTCCATCTCCTACAATGAGCAGTTCTTC. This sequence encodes CSVWSISYNEQFF.

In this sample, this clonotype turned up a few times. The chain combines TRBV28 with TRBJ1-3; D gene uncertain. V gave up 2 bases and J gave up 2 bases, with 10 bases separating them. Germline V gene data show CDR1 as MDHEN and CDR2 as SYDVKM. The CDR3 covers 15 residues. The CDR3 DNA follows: TGTGCCAGCAGTTTACGCCGATCCCCTGGAAACACCATATATTTT. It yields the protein CASSLRRSPGNTIYF.

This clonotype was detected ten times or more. The CDR3 DNA is TGCGCCAGCAGTGAGTTCCCAGCGGGGACCCAGTACTTC. It yields the protein CASSEFPAGTQYF. The chain carries TRBV10-1 and TRBJ2-5, with a tentative D call TRBD2 (6 bases). The CDR3 sequence is 13 residues long. V gave up 1 base and J gave up 7 bases, with 10 bases separating them. Germline CDR1 WNHNN, CDR2 SYGVQD (reference sequence).

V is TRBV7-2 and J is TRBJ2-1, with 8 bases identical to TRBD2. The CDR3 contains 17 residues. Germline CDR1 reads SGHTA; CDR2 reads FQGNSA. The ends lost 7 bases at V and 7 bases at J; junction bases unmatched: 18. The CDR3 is CASNGRGSPMRGNEQFF. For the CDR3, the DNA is TGTGCCAGCAACGGGAGGGGCAGCCCGATGAGGGGGAATGAGCAGTTCTTC. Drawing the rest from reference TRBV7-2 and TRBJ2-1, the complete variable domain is GAGVSQSPSNKVTEKGKDVELRCDPISGHTALYWYRQSLGQGLEFLIYFQGNSAPDKSGLPSDRFSAERTGGSVSTLTIQRTQQEDSAVYLCASNGRGSPMRGNEQFFGPGTRLTVL.

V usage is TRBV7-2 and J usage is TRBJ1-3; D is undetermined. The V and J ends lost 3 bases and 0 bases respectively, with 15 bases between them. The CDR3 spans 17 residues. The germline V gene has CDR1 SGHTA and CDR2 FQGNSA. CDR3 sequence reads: CASSLGGGLYSGNTIYF. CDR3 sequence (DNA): TGTGCCAGCAGCTTGGGCGGCGGACTTTACTCTGGAAACACCATATATTTT.

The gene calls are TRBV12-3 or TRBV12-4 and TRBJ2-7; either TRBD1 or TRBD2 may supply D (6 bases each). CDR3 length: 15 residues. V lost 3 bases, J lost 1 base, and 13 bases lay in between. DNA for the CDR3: TGTGCCAGCAGTTTCGGGGGCGCCTCTTCCTACGAGCAGTACTTC. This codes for CASSFGGASSYEQYF.

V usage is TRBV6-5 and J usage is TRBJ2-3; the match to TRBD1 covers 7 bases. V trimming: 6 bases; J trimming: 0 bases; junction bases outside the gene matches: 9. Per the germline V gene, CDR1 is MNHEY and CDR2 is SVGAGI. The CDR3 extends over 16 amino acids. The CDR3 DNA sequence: TGTGCCAGCAGCCCCAGGGGGTATAGTAGCACAGATACGCAGTATTTT. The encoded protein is CASSPRGYSSTDTQYF.

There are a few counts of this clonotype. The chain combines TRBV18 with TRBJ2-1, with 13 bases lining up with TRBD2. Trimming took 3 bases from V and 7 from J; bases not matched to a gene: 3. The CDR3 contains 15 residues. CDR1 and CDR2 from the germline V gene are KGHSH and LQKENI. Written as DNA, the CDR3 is TGTGCCAGCTCACCGTCGGGACTAGCGGGGAATGAGCAGTTCTTC. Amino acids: CASSPSGLAGNEQFF.